This T cell receptor (beta chain) originates from a study of blood T cell repertoires in COVID-19 (TCRdb year 2020). Describing the broader study: Collaborator samples came from the United States, Italy and Spain and covered acute and convalescent phases of COVID-19. The prospective study material was composed of cDNA or gDNA derived from T cells, B-cell-depleted T cells, or PBMCs. The dataset comprised deeply sampled blood TCRbeta repertoires from subjects exposed to, actively infected with, or recovered from COVID-19. The repertoires were made available in a free public database intended to serve as a resource for research on the immune response to SARS-CoV-2. Samples were obtained from the ongoing ImmuneRACE study (first 160 participants) and from over 1,000 subjects provided by 6 global collaborators. A de-identified subject ID, COVID-19 status, age in years and sex were almost always included in the sample metadata. Where available, HLA class I and class II types were taken from metadata supplied by the sample provider and were not determined by assay-based typing. Results the study describes overall, beyond this receptor: Clinical and demographic metadata were provided uncurated, with the amount varying by source and participant.

Remarks on this clone: Its antigen is currently not known. No qualities accompany the bases; no much larger clone lies one base away.

Whole blood was collected in K2EDTA tubes by collaborating institutions according to the institutions' own protocols. For TCRbeta analysis, collaborators shipped samples in one of three forms: frozen whole blood, isolated PBMCs, or DNA extracted from either of those sample types. Sequences MNHEY (CDR1) and SVGAGI (CDR2) are obtained from the germline V gene. The trim is 8 bases for V and 3 bases for J, with a gap of 10 bases between the germline ends. The CDR3 covers 12 residues, taking in both the cysteine and the phenylalanine. Just CDR3 DNA is preserved here, 36 bases in frame from base 1. TCRbeta CDR3 regions were amplified from genomic DNA by means of the immunoSEQ Assay, a bias-controlled multiplex PCR. On the authors' methods: Within the assay, amplification of reference gene primers was used to estimate how many nucleated cells each sample contained. To quantify the absolute abundance of each unique TCRbeta CDR3 rearrangement, sequence reads were collapsed and filtered. For each sample, productive Simpson clonality was calculated as the square root of Simpson's diversity index across productive rearrangements. The table was pulled from immuneACCESS by TCRdb, which kept in-frame rearrangements only. Such tables lose some clones; where checked, under half of the loss comes from unresolved V genes, and the rest has no known cause. For V, J and clone size, that table is used; D and trimming come from the DNA. The sample table lists about 79,000 clones, around 89% of them with a count of one. About 14% of the sample is held by the ten biggest clonotypes.

The chain uses TRBV6-5 and TRBJ2-5, and TRBD2 may be the D gene, going by 5 matching bases. Sequencing used peripheral blood. This receptor was identified in a man in his sixties or seventies with active or convalescent COVID-19. The CDR3 protein: CASRGWEETQYF. At the DNA level, the sequence is TGTGCCAGCCGGGGTTGGGAAGAGACCCAGTACTTC.